This record looks at one T cell receptor (beta chain) sequence and its context. The data were obtained in a study of blood T cell repertoires in COVID-19. Sequencing used immunoSEQ multiplex PCR; TCRdb keeps in-frame clones, though not all of them. The data contain over 250,000 clones, roughly 80% of them singletons. Trimming took 0 bases from V and 10 from J; bases not matched to a gene: 6. Germline V gene sequence: CDR1 SGHTA, CDR2 FQGTGA. The CDR3 loop spans 15 amino acids. The chain has TRBV7-3 and TRBJ2-1; TRBD2 aligns across 10 bases. The clonotype originates from a man between 40 and 49 years old who had been exposed to COVID-19. Sequenced sample: PBMCs or T cells enriched from blood (not recorded which). This CDR3 is CASSLTGTSAREQFF. The CDR3 DNA sequence: TGTGCCAGCAGCTTAACCGGGACTAGCGCGAGGGAGCAGTTCTTC. Looking up the rest from reference TRBV7-3 and TRBJ2-1 gives the full variable domain: GAGVSQTPSNKVTEKGKYVELRCDPISGHTALYWYRQSLGQGPEFLIYFQGTGAADDSGLPNDRFFAVRPEGSVSTLKIQRTERGDSAVYLCASSLTGTSAREQFFGPGTRLTVL.